A single sample is the source of the 3 T cell receptor beta chains below, sequenced in a study of Graves' ophthalmopathy and Graves' hyperthyroidism. The TCR beta CDR3 regions underwent amplification from RNA transcripts. The library came from an HTBI-primed first-round RT-PCR and a second-round multiplex PCR. TCRdb independently ran MiXCR on the multiplex PCR reads; one entry per CDR3 protein. This sample has some 400,000 distinct CDR3 sequences, with around 18% found just once. Sequencing was performed on peripheral blood. The receptors stem from a woman between 18 and 30 years old with Graves' ophthalmopathy.

This clonotype was counted ten times or more. This rearrangement joins TRBV27 to TRBJ1-6; D unclear. Germline CDR1 MNHEY, CDR2 SMNVEV (reference sequence). V was cut by 6 bases and J by 0 bases, with 12 bases left in between. This CDR3 region has 16 residues. This CDR3 is CASRWSGLSYNSPLHF. The CDR3 region has the DNA TGTGCCAGCAGGTGGTCAGGCCTCTCCTATAATTCACCCCTCCACTTT.

This clonotype was recorded at least ten times. The genes are TRBV28 and TRBJ2-7; possibly TRBD2 for D (5 bases). The CDR3 extends over 13 amino acids. V lost 3 bases and J lost 4, with 10 bases in between. Germline V gene sequence: CDR1 MDHEN, CDR2 SYDVKM. The CDR3 sequence: CASSLPEGYEQYF. CDR3 sequence (DNA): TGTGCCAGCAGTTTGCCCGAGGGATACGAGCAGTACTTC.

At least ten counts were recorded for this clonotype. V and J are TRBV15 and TRBJ2-7; TRBD2 is a possible D gene (5 bases). The germline V gene encodes CDR1 LNHNV and CDR2 YYDKDF (reference sequence). The length of the CDR3 is 13 residues. The V gene lost 4 bases and the J gene lost 3 bases, with 10 bases spanning the gap. The CDR3 protein is CATSKGRDYEQYF. DNA for the CDR3: TGTGCCACCAGCAAAGGACGGGACTACGAGCAGTACTTC.